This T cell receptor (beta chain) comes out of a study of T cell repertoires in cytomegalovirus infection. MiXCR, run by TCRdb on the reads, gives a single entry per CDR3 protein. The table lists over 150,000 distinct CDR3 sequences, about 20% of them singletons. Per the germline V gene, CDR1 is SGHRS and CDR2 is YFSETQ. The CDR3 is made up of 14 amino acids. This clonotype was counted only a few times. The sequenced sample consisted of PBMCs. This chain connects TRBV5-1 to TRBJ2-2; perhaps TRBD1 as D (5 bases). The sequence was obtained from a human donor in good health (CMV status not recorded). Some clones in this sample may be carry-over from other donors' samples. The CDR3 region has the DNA TGCGGCTCCAGGGTGGAAGTTATGTCCGGGGAGCTGTTTTTT. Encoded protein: CGSRVEVMSGELFF. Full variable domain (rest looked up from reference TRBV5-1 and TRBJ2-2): KAGVTQTPRYLIKTRGQQVTLSCSPISGHRSVSWYQQTPGQGLQFLFEYFSETQRNKGNFPGRFSGRQFSNSRSEMNVSTLELGDSALYLCGSRVEVMSGELFFGEGSRLTVL.